These 8 T cell receptor beta chains share one sample of origin, sequenced in a study of CD8 T cells in Susac syndrome. Random hexamers were used to reverse transcribe an amount of 0.5 to 1 ug RNA. TCRdb ran MiXCR on the immunoSEQ multiplex PCR reads and lists one entry per CDR3 protein. The table includes approximately 230,000 distinct CDR3 sequences, about 94% detected once. Sequenced: CD4+ T cells from PBMCs. Receptor source: a human donor with multiple sclerosis.

This rearrangement joins TRBV6-5 to TRBJ1-1; D is unresolved. CDR1 is MNHEY, CDR2 SVGAGI, per germline. CDR3 length equals 14 residues. V was trimmed by 7 bases and J by 1 base, leaving 13 bases between them. CDR3 residues: CASKPTPGNTEAFF. The DNA for the CDR3 is TGTGCCAGCAAACCGACACCCGGGAACACTGAAGCTTTCTTT.

J is TRBJ2-3 and V is TRBV9, with a tentative D call TRBD1 (6 bases). V shed 3 bases and J shed 6 bases, with 8 bases lying between them. Germline V lookup: CDR1 SGDLS, CDR2 YYNGEE. CDR3 length: 12 residues. The CDR3 loop reads CASSAQGDTQYF. CDR3 in DNA: TGTGCCAGCAGCGCCCAGGGGGATACGCAGTATTTT.

Of note for this clonotype: At one of its ends the junction is not consistent with the germline gene, which may arise from a read error. V and J are TRBV9 and TRBJ2-1, with TRBD2 as a possible D gene (5 bases). The germline CDR1 and CDR2 sequences are SGDLS and YYNGEE. This CDR3 region has 23 residues. The CDR3 sequence is CVSSSPTSSPVNIQEFSYNEQFF. In DNA, the CDR3 is TGTGTCAGCAGCTCGCCCACTAGTAGTCCCGTAAATATCCAGGAGTTTTCCTACAATGAGCAGTTCTTC.

The rearrangement uses TRBV12-3 or TRBV12-4 and TRBJ2-2; perhaps TRBD2 as D (5 bases). V gave up 4 bases and J gave up 6 bases, with 12 bases separating them. The CDR3 is made up of 14 amino acids. The CDR3 region has the DNA TGTGCCAGCAGTTCCCTACTAGACCCCGGGGAGCTGTTTTTT. As protein: CASSSLLDPGELFF.

The chain employs TRBV7-9 and TRBJ2-2, with TRBD1 as a possible D gene (5 bases). The length of the CDR3 is 13 residues. Trimming took off 5 bases at V and 6 bases at J, with 10 bases between the two ends. Per the germline V gene, CDR1 is SEHNR and CDR2 is FQNEAQ (reference sequence). DNA for the CDR3: TGTGCCAGCAGCGCCCTAGGGGCCGGGGAGCTGTTTTTT. Encoded protein: CASSALGAGELFF.

This rearrangement joins TRBV19 to TRBJ1-3; D unresolved. This CDR3 contains 15 residues. The V end lost 10 bases, the J end lost 3 bases, and 19 bases lay between the germline ends. CDR1 LNHDA and CDR2 SQIVND come from the germline V gene (reference sequence). The chain's CDR3 is CATNARGAVGNTIYF. The CDR3 DNA follows: TGTGCCACTAACGCCCGAGGTGCTGTTGGAAACACCATATATTTT.

The chain employs TRBV20-1 and TRBJ2-1; 10 bases line up with TRBD2. With V trimmed by 3 bases and J by 5 bases, 7 bases remained unmatched. The CDR3 is 15 amino acids. The germline V gene encodes CDR1 DFQATT and CDR2 SNEGSKA (reference sequence). The CDR3 reads CSASSAGGIDNEQFF. CDR3 sequence (DNA): TGCAGTGCTAGTTCAGCGGGAGGGATTGACAATGAGCAGTTCTTC.

The chain uses TRBV29-1 and TRBJ2-1; 9 nucleotides line up with TRBD1. The CDR3 extends over 15 amino acids. V dropped 6 bases and J dropped 3; count of bases not matched to a gene: 9. Germline CDR1 reads SQVTM; CDR2 reads ANQGSEA. CDR3 sequence reads: CSVQRRQGGYNEQFF. CDR3 bases: TGCAGCGTCCAAAGGAGACAGGGGGGCTACAATGAGCAGTTCTTC.